The 13 T cell receptor beta chains below all came from one sample that was sequenced in a study of Ad26.COV2.S vaccination and SARS-CoV-2 variants. Treatment: around 19 received Ad26.COV2.S at low or high dose, single or two shots; about 5 received placebo; per-sample allocation not given. Each sample was drawn 63 days after the first injection (of vaccine or placebo). Measured with immunoSEQ multiplex PCR; TCRdb has only the in-frame clones, and not every one. The repertoire holds 320,000 or so clones, with roughly 90% as singletons. Source: peripheral blood, taken in a trial of Ad26.COV2.S vaccine versus placebo. Receptors were obtained from a person aged 18-60 years who received the Ad26.COV2.S COVID-19 vaccine or a placebo.

The chain carries TRBV21-1 and TRBJ1-1; TRBD1 reflects the table's D call only, with no check against the DNA. TRBV21-1 has pseudogene status. The CDR3 is 17 amino acids. The CDR3 protein is CASSKVRLEGATTEAFF. Written as DNA, the CDR3 is TGTGCCAGCAGCAAAGTTCGGCTAGAGGGGGCAACCACTGAAGCTTTCTTT.

This clone was seen once. The chain joins TRBV6-2 or TRBV6-3 to TRBJ2-7; 8 nucleotides line up with TRBD2. V shed 7 bases and J 5 bases; nucleotides not matched to a gene: 13. The CDR3 consists of 15 residues. CDR1 is MNHEY, CDR2 SVGEGT, per germline. CDR3 protein: CASNPSWTSRHEQYV. As DNA, the CDR3 is TGTGCCAGCAACCCAAGTTGGACTAGCCGCCACGAGCAGTACGTC.

The chain carries TRBV5-1 and TRBJ2-5, with a weak D call TRBD1 (5 bases). Trimming stripped 0 bases from V and 4 bases from J, with 16 bases between. The CDR3 has 16 amino acids. Germline loops: CDR1 SGHRS, CDR2 YFSETQ. The CDR3 is CASSLVVQGRLETQYF. CDR3 DNA sequence: TGCGCCAGCAGCTTGGTTGTCCAGGGTCGGTTAGAGACCCAGTACTTC. The full variable domain, in which reference TRBV5-1 and TRBJ2-5 provide the parts outside the CDR3, is KAGVTQTPRYLIKTRGQQVTLSCSPISGHRSVSWYQQTPGQGLQFLFEYFSETQRNKGNFPGRFSGRQFSNSRSEMNVSTLELGDSALYLCASSLVVQGRLETQYFGPGTRLLVL.

The rearrangement joins TRBV7-9 to TRBJ1-2; TRBD1 might be the D (6 bases). The V end was cut by 1 base, the J end by 8 bases, with 20 bases between. The germline V gene encodes CDR1 SEHNR and CDR2 FQNEAQ (reference sequence). CDR3 length: 16 amino acids. The CDR3: CASSLDGGAGGRGYTF. CDR3 DNA sequence: TGTGCCAGCAGCTTAGATGGCGGTGCGGGGGGCCGCGGCTACACCTTC.

The chain combines TRBV5-5 with TRBJ1-1; 7 bases agree with TRBD1. Germline values: CDR1 SGHKS, CDR2 YYEKEE (reference sequence). This CDR3 is built from 15 residues. The junction had 8 bases not matched to a gene; V was cut back by 5 bases and J by 1 base. The CDR3 protein is CASRLPGTENTEAFF. In DNA form, the CDR3 reads TGTGCCAGCAGACTACCCGGGACAGAGAACACTGAAGCTTTCTTT.

This chain connects TRBV7-2 to TRBJ1-3, with no clear D. The germline CDR1 and CDR2 sequences are SGHTA and FQGNSA. CDR3 length: 15 amino acids. The V gene lost 1 base and the J gene lost 0 bases, with 7 bases spanning the gap. The CDR3 reads CASSLVVGSGNTIYF. CDR3 DNA sequence: TGTGCCAGCAGCTTAGTGGTAGGCTCTGGAAACACCATATATTTT.

The DNA of the CDR3 is TGTGCCAGCAGCCTGACAGGGGGCCCAGATACGCAGTATTTT. Translating gives CASSLTGGPDTQYF. V gene TRBV3-1 (or the pseudogene TRBV3-2) combines with J gene TRBJ2-3; TRBD1 matches at 10 bases. There are 14 residues in the CDR3. CDR1 and CDR2 from the germline V gene are LGHDT and YNNKEL (reference sequence). Trimming at V came to 4 bases and at J to 4 bases, leaving 2 bases not matched to a gene.

The gene calls are TRBV6-2 or TRBV6-3 and TRBJ2-4, with 9 bases identical to TRBD1. V lost 6 bases to trimming and J lost 0 bases; unmatched junction nucleotides: 6. Per the germline V gene, CDR1 is MNHEY and CDR2 is SVGEGT. This CDR3 is built from 16 residues. In DNA form, the CDR3 reads TGTGCCAGCAGCTTTGGGACAGGGCTAGCCAAAAACATTCAGTACTTC. The encoded protein is CASSFGTGLAKNIQYF.

This sequence joins TRBV30 and TRBJ1-6; D uncertain. In germline, CDR1 is GTSNPN, CDR2 SVGIG (reference sequence). Trimming stripped 4 bases from V and 7 bases from J, with 8 bases between. The CDR3 runs 12 residues. CDR3 amino acids: CAWIVRNSPLHF. In DNA form, the CDR3 reads TGTGCCTGGATCGTCCGAAATTCACCCCTCCACTTT. Filled out from reference TRBV30 and TRBJ1-6, the complete variable domain reads SQTIHQWPATLVQPVGSPLSLECTVEGTSNPNLYWYRQAAGRGLQLLFYSVGIGQISSEVPQNLSASRPQDRQFILSSKKLLLSDSGFYLCAWIVRNSPLHFGNGTRLTVT.

Points on this clone: Mismatch with germline at one junction end may stem from a read error. The J gene is TRBJ1-2, the V gene TRBV29-1; possibly TRBD1 for D (5 bases). Germline V gene sequence: CDR1 SQVTM, CDR2 ANQGSEA. The CDR3 consists of 8 residues. The CDR3 bases are TGCAGCGTTGAGGGGGGAGCCTTC. This sequence encodes CSVEGGAF.

The genes are TRBV28 and TRBJ1-2; D remains ambiguous. The V and J ends lost 3 bases and 6 bases respectively, with 5 bases between them. Germline loops: CDR1 MDHEN, CDR2 SYDVKM. The CDR3 loop spans 11 amino acids. The CDR3 reads CASSLYDGYTF. The CDR3, as DNA: TGTGCCAGCAGTTTGTACGATGGCTACACCTTC.

The chain combines TRBV10-3 with TRBJ1-1; a possible D gene is TRBD1 (5 bases). The CDR3 has 15 residues. Per germline, CDR1 ENHRY and CDR2 SYGVKD. V dropped 9 bases and J dropped 3 bases, with 20 bases sitting between them. CDR3 bases: TGTGCCATTTCCCAGGGTTTGGGTCAATACACTGAAGCTTTCTTT. Its translation: CAISQGLGQYTEAFF.

V gene TRBV6-4 combines with J gene TRBJ1-4, with D unresolved. The CDR3 extends over 15 amino acids. Trimming took off 3 bases at V and 4 bases at J, with 12 bases between the two ends. Germline V gene data show CDR1 as MRHNA and CDR2 as SNTAGT. CDR3 coding DNA: TGTGCCAGCAGTGAAAGCTCGGAGCTTAATGAAAAACTGTTTTTT. Encoded protein: CASSESSELNEKLFF.